The present TCR beta chain was sequenced within a study of vaccination effects on CD4 cells after COVID-19. About the study: Early samples were taken at day +14, late at days +241, +227, +161. Researchers obtained post-vaccine samples at a median of 72 days past the second dose. Study-level findings and limits: The study, lacking early post-infection timepoints, had few convalescent patients. Clones from infection and from vaccination both contracted markedly late after vaccination.

Sequencing used immunoSEQ multiplex PCR; TCRdb keeps in-frame clones, though not all of them. This sample has 11,000 to 15,000 clones, with over 65% found just once. ViraFEST assay sequencing came after antigen-specific CD4+ T cells were expanded with viral peptide pools. Subsequent to 10 days of culture, CD4+ T cells were isolated. PCR-confirmed SARS-CoV-2 infection occurred in the person between March and December 2020. Two doses of BNT162b2 or mRNA-1273 vaccine were administered to participants. From germline, CDR1 is SGDLS and CDR2 YYNGEE. V trimming: 3 bases; J trimming: 7 bases; junction bases outside the gene matches: 7. The CDR3 has 15 residues. Details on this clone: Its antigen remains unknown.

This chain joins TRBV9 and TRBJ1-4; 9 bases map to TRBD1. The receptor was derived from a human donor who had a prior SARS-CoV-2 infection. Sample: CD4+ T cells from PBMCs cultured with HCoV-NL63 spike peptides, taken after COVID-19 vaccination. DNA for the CDR3: TGTGCCAGCAGCGAACGACAGGGGGACTTTGAAAAACTGTTTTTT. Its protein is CASSERQGDFEKLFF.